What follows are 15 T cell receptor beta chains derived from one specimen sequenced in a study of Graves' ophthalmopathy and Graves' hyperthyroidism. The authors amplified TCR beta CDR3 regions from RNA transcripts. HTBI primers were used in a first-round RT-PCR, which preceded a second-round multiplex PCR. TCRdb fed the multiplex PCR reads into MiXCR, producing one record per CDR3 protein. This table has about 380,000 distinct CDR3 sequences, less than 20% appearing once. The sequenced sample consisted of peripheral blood. All receptors derive from a woman aged 18-29 years with stable Graves' hyperthyroidism.

For this clonotype: A read error may be the cause here, since a much bigger clone is one base away. V is TRBV6-2 or TRBV6-3 and J is TRBJ1-1; D call uncertain. The V gene's germline CDR1 is MNHEY and CDR2 SVGEGT. The CDR3 length is 14 residues. Between the trimmed V and J ends, which lost 4 bases and 5 bases, there was a span of 14 bases. The DNA for the CDR3 is TGTGCCAGCAGTTCTCAGACCTGGCGGACTGAAGCTTTCTTT. Protein product: CASSSQTWRTEAFF.

In this sample, this clonotype turned up many times. This chain uses TRBV12-3 or TRBV12-4 with TRBJ1-5, with unresolved D. Trimming cost V 3 bases and J 6 bases, with 6 bases left between them. The CDR3 loop spans 12 amino acids. The CDR3 sequence: CASSFSIQPQHF. The DNA for the CDR3 is TGTGCCAGCAGTTTTTCAATTCAGCCCCAGCATTTT.

This clonotype was observed a few times. This rearrangement joins TRBV27 to TRBJ2-7; the match to TRBD2 covers 10 bases. After removal of 8 bases from V and 4 bases from J, the junction contained 11 bases not matched to a gene. This CDR3 region has 15 residues. Germline V gene data show CDR1 as MNHEY and CDR2 as SMNVEV (reference sequence). DNA of the CDR3: TGTGCCAGCGGGGTAGCGGGAGGCCGGGTATACGAGCAGTACTTC. Protein sequence: CASGVAGGRVYEQYF.

This clonotype was seen ten or more times. The chain combines TRBV12-3 or TRBV12-4 with TRBJ1-2; the D gene is possibly TRBD1 (6 bases). The CDR3 runs 13 residues. Trimming took off 6 bases at V and 8 bases at J, with 16 bases between the two ends. CDR3 DNA: TGTGCCAGCAGCTCCAACAGGGTGGGCGGCTACACCTTC. Its protein is CASSSNRVGGYTF.

In its sample, this clonotype was seen many times. The genes are TRBV20-1 and TRBJ2-7, with 11 bases lining up with TRBD2. This CDR3 region has 15 residues. With 2 bases clipped from V and 4 bases from J, the junction kept 7 bases outside the gene matches. Per the germline V gene, CDR1 is DFQATT and CDR2 is SNEGSKA (reference sequence). The CDR3 nucleotides are TGCAGTGCTAGAACCCCGGCTAGCGGGGGGTACGAGCAGTACTTC. Protein: CSARTPASGGYEQYF.

This clonotype was detected only a few times. This sequence joins TRBV3-1 and TRBJ1-3; D remains unclear. The CDR3 spans 16 residues. The germline V gene encodes CDR1 LGHDT and CDR2 YNNKEL (reference sequence). V shed 0 bases and J shed 3 bases, with 12 bases lying between them. As DNA, the CDR3 is TGTGCCAGCAGCCAAGATAGGCCGGCTATTGGAAACACCATATATTTT. Amino acids: CASSQDRPAIGNTIYF.

In its sample, this clonotype was seen a few times. The chain recombines TRBV18 with TRBJ2-7, with a possible D match to TRBD2 (5 bases). This CDR3 spans 15 amino acids. Trimming took 2 bases from V and 5 from J, leaving 16 bases between them. Germline V gene data show CDR1 as KGHSH and CDR2 as LQKENI. The CDR3 reads CASSPIAGDYDEQYF. Here the CDR3 DNA reads TGTGCCAGCTCACCAATAGCCGGCGACTACGACGAGCAGTACTTC. Based on the CDR3 plus reference TRBV18 and TRBJ2-7, the full variable domain is NAGVMQNPRHLVRRRGQEARLRCSPMKGHSHVYWYRQLPEEGLKFMVYLQKENIIDESGMPKERFSAEFPKEGPSILRIQQVVRGDSAAYFCASSPIAGDYDEQYFGPGTRLTVT.

This clonotype was observed a few times. The V call is TRBV5-1, the J call TRBJ2-2; the match to TRBD1 covers 7 bases. This CDR3 has 15 amino acids. CDR1 is SGHRS, CDR2 YFSETQ, per germline. Trimming took 0 bases from V and 5 from J; bases not matched to a gene: 4. CDR3 sequence: CASSLVGGQTGELFF. The DNA for the CDR3 is TGCGCCAGCAGCTTGGTAGGGGGCCAGACCGGGGAGCTGTTTTTT.

Many counts were recorded for this clonotype. The V gene is TRBV12-3 or TRBV12-4, the J gene TRBJ1-1, with a possible D match to TRBD1 (6 bases). Trimming took off 7 bases at V and 6 bases at J, with 18 bases between the two ends. This CDR3 has 14 residues. This CDR3 reads CASTFWSGGPEAFF. The CDR3 DNA follows: TGTGCCAGCACCTTTTGGTCCGGGGGCCCTGAAGCTTTCTTT.

This clonotype showed up many times. The chain has TRBV20-1 and TRBJ1-2, with D hard to call. V dropped 0 bases and J dropped 8 bases, with 13 bases sitting between them. Germline lookup yields CDR1 DFQATT and CDR2 SNEGSKA (reference sequence). The CDR3 covers 13 residues. The CDR3 loop reads CSARDVGVGGYTF. The CDR3 DNA is TGCAGTGCTAGAGATGTCGGGGTGGGGGGCTACACCTTC.

This clonotype was detected ten times or more. The chain uses TRBV6-4 and TRBJ1-2; weak D call: TRBD1 (6 bases). CDR1 MRHNA and CDR2 SNTAGT come from the germline V gene. This CDR3 has 17 amino acids. V was trimmed by 6 bases and J by 2 bases, leaving 22 bases between them. This CDR3 is CASRRRDIRKSNYGYTF. In nucleotides, the CDR3 is TGTGCCAGCAGGCGCCGGGACATCCGGAAGTCAAACTATGGCTACACCTTC.

This clonotype was found many times. J is TRBJ1-2 and V is TRBV19; the match to TRBD1 covers 9 bases. The germline gives CDR1 LNHDA, CDR2 SQIVND (reference sequence). V was pared by 4 bases and J by 4 bases, with 7 bases of the junction left unmatched. The CDR3 sequence is 15 residues long. The CDR3 sequence: CASSRTGDGAYGYTF. CDR3 nucleotides: TGTGCCAGTAGTAGGACAGGGGATGGAGCCTATGGCTACACCTTC.

This clonotype was seen a handful of times. The J gene is TRBJ1-2, the V gene TRBV18; maybe TRBD1 (5 bases). This CDR3 spans 15 amino acids. Trimming pared 1 base from V and 5 bases from J, leaving 14 bases between. Germline V gives CDR1 KGHSH, CDR2 LQKENI. The chain's CDR3 is CASSPLGLPIYGYTF. The DNA for the CDR3 is TGTGCCAGCTCACCACTGGGACTCCCGATATATGGCTACACCTTC.

This clonotype was detected ten times or more. The rearrangement uses TRBV9 and TRBJ1-1, with D hard to call. The CDR3 totals 14 residues. Germline CDR1 reads SGDLS; CDR2 reads YYNGEE. Deletions cut 0 bases from V and 4 bases from J, with 10 bases between. CDR3 sequence: CASSVEPKGTEAFF. DNA of the CDR3: TGTGCCAGCAGCGTAGAACCTAAAGGCACTGAAGCTTTCTTT.

This clonotype appeared many times. This sequence joins TRBV28 and TRBJ1-2; unclear D gene. Germline CDR1 reads MDHEN; CDR2 reads SYDVKM. Trimming removed 2 bases at V and 8 bases at J, with 21 bases between. There are 16 residues in the CDR3. CDR3 amino acids: CASSLGYPGSFLGYTF. The CDR3 coding sequence is TGTGCCAGCAGTTTAGGGTACCCGGGTAGCTTCCTGGGCTACACCTTC.